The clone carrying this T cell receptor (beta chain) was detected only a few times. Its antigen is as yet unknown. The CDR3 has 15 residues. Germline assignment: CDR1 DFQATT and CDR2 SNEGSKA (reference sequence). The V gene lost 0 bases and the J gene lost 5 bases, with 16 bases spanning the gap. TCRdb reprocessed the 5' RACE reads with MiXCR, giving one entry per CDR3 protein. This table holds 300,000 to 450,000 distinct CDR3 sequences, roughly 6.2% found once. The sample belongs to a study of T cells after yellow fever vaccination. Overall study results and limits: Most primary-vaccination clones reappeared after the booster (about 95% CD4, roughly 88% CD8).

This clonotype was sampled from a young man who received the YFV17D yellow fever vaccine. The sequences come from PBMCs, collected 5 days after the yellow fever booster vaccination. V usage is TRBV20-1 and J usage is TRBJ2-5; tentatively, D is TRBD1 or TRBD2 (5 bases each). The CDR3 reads CSARDGADLGETQYF. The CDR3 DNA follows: TGCAGTGCTAGAGACGGGGCGGACCTGGGGGAGACCCAGTACTTC.